The 22 T cell receptor beta chains in this list originate from one sample, sequenced in a study of early T cells in non-severe SARS-CoV-2 infection. One entry per CDR3 protein, called by TCRdb with MiXCR from the 5' RACE reads. The data show about 54,000 distinct CDR3 sequences, with around 6.6% seen just once and roughly 6% held by the top ten. The input for sequencing was whole blood, taken at baseline. Receptors were obtained from an adult who was a healthcare worker with PCR-confirmed SARS-CoV-2 infection or an uninfected control (not recorded which).

The chain is built from TRBV28 and TRBJ2-7; D not certain. CDR1 is MDHEN, CDR2 SYDVKM, per germline. V was shortened by 2 bases and J by 3 bases, with 8 bases between the two germline ends. CDR3 size: 13 residues. Here the CDR3 reads CASSLGQLYEQYF. In DNA, the CDR3 is TGTGCCAGCAGTTTAGGTCAGCTCTACGAGCAGTACTTC.

This clonotype was seen ten or more times. The chain recombines TRBV11-3 with TRBJ2-2; 10 nucleotides align to TRBD2. Germline V gives CDR1 SGHNT, CDR2 YENEEA. This CDR3 comprises 15 residues. With V trimmed by 4 bases and J by 6 bases, 5 bases remained unmatched. CDR3 region: CASSSSGTSAGELFF. CDR3 sequence (DNA): TGTGCCAGCAGCTCGTCCGGGACTAGCGCCGGGGAGCTGTTTTTT.

This clonotype was counted ten times or more. The CDR3 DNA sequence: TGTGCCTGGAGAAGAGGTAACCCAAGTTCGTCTGAAGCTTTCTTT. Translating gives CAWRRGNPSSSEAFF. The J gene is TRBJ1-1, the V gene TRBV30; D gene unclear. Germline loops: CDR1 GTSNPN, CDR2 SVGIG (reference sequence). The CDR3 sequence is 15 residues long. Trimming left V 3 bases short and J 6 bases short, with 20 bases between.

This clonotype came up a few times. The chain joins TRBV6-5 to TRBJ2-7, with no clear D. This CDR3 contains 13 residues. Trimming stripped 3 bases from V and 3 bases from J, with 9 bases between. CDR1 is MNHEY, CDR2 SVGAGI, per germline. CDR3 DNA sequence: TGTGCCAGCAGTTATACCCTGGACTACGAGCAGTACTTC. It yields the protein CASSYTLDYEQYF.

This clonotype occurred once. The rearrangement joins TRBV9 to TRBJ2-3, with D possibly being TRBD1 (5 bases). V was cut by 0 bases and J by 2 bases, with 13 bases left in between. The CDR3 loop spans 16 amino acids. Germline CDR1 and CDR2: SGDLS and YYNGEE. The CDR3 reads CASSVATAGHTDTQYF. The DNA of the CDR3 is TGTGCCAGCAGCGTAGCTACAGCAGGGCACACAGATACGCAGTATTTT.

The V gene is TRBV6-6, the J gene TRBJ2-2; D is uncertain. The CDR3 sequence is 13 residues long. V lost 6 bases, J lost 4 bases, and 9 bases lay in between. In germline, CDR1 is MNHNY, CDR2 SVGAGI (reference sequence). Here the CDR3 DNA reads TGTGCCAGCAGAGACAAACTCACCGGGGAGCTGTTTTTT. This encodes CASRDKLTGELFF.

This clonotype has a count of ten or more. The J gene is TRBJ1-2, the V gene TRBV5-1; D gene unclear. V lost 0 bases to trimming and J lost 10 bases, with 10 bases between them. This CDR3 is 12 amino acids long. Germline loops: CDR1 SGHRS, CDR2 YFSETQ. Written as DNA, the CDR3 is TGCGCCAGCAGCTTGGACGGACGCACCTACACCTTC. This gives the protein CASSLDGRTYTF.

This clonotype was observed a few times. The chain carries TRBV10-3 and TRBJ1-6; 7 bases are a match to TRBD1. The CDR3 loop spans 13 amino acids. The ends lost 4 bases at V and 13 bases at J; junction bases unmatched: 7. Germline loops: CDR1 ENHRY, CDR2 SYGVKD. The CDR3 is CAISARDRDPLHF. The CDR3 DNA is TGTGCCATCAGTGCCCGGGACAGAGACCCCCTCCACTTT.

The chain employs TRBV11-2 and TRBJ1-2; no clear D. Germline values: CDR1 SGHAT, CDR2 FQNNGV. Between the trimmed V and J ends, which lost 1 base and 4 bases, there was a span of 13 bases. This CDR3 is built from 15 residues. The CDR3 here is CASSLGSGSTYGYTF. The DNA of the CDR3 is TGTGCCAGCAGCTTAGGCTCGGGCTCGACCTATGGCTACACCTTC.

This clonotype was seen at least ten times. V usage is TRBV20-1 and J usage is TRBJ2-3; 10 nucleotides line up with TRBD2. Trimming removed 3 bases from V and 0 bases from J; junction bases left unmatched: 12. CDR1 and CDR2 (germline): DFQATT, SNEGSKA (reference sequence). This CDR3 has 18 amino acids. CDR3 protein: CSASRGKWTSGSTDTQYF. As DNA, the CDR3 is TGCAGTGCTAGCAGGGGGAAATGGACTAGCGGAAGCACAGATACGCAGTATTTT.

A note on this clonotype: The germline gene is not matched at one end of the junction; a read error may be the cause. This chain joins TRBV29-1 and TRBJ2-2; D is uncertain. Germline lookup yields CDR1 SQVTM and CDR2 ANQGSEA. The CDR3 consists of 12 residues. The DNA of the CDR3 is TGCAGCGTGGAAGATTACACCGGGGAGCTGTTTTTT. The encoded protein is CSVEDYTGELFF.

This clonotype was detected a few times. The CDR3 nucleotides read TGTGCCTGGAGTGTACAGGCGGGGGAGGATGAGCAGTTCTTC. Its protein is CAWSVQAGEDEQFF. The V gene is TRBV30, the J gene TRBJ2-1; 7 nucleotides match TRBD2. The CDR3 consists of 14 residues. V lost 0 bases and J lost 8; bases outside the gene matches: 7. The germline V gene encodes CDR1 GTSNPN and CDR2 SVGIG (reference sequence). Full variable domain (outside the CDR3, taken from reference TRBV30 and TRBJ2-1): SQTIHQWPATLVQPVGSPLSLECTVEGTSNPNLYWYRQAAGRGLQLLFYSVGIGQISSEVPQNLSASRPQDRQFILSSKKLLLSDSGFYLCAWSVQAGEDEQFFGPGTRLTVL.

This clonotype was observed at least ten times. The chain is built from TRBV5-1 and TRBJ2-7, with D possibly TRBD1 on 5 matching bases. With 1 base removed from V and 2 bases from J, the gap between germline ends came to 10 bases. This CDR3 comprises 14 residues. The germline V gene encodes CDR1 SGHRS and CDR2 YFSETQ. The CDR3 loop is CASSLSAGPYEQYF. For the CDR3, the DNA is TGCGCCAGCAGCTTGTCTGCAGGGCCCTACGAGCAGTACTTC.

This clonotype has a handful of counts. V gene TRBV20-1 combines with J gene TRBJ2-5, with D unresolved. The CDR3 is 14 amino acids. Germline CDR1 is DFQATT and CDR2 is SNEGSKA (reference sequence). With 2 bases removed from V and 2 bases from J, the gap between germline ends came to 12 bases. CDR3 residues: CSARLGNLQETQYF. The CDR3 coding sequence is TGCAGTGCTAGATTAGGGAACCTTCAAGAGACCCAGTACTTC.

This clonotype was seen ten or more times. The chain carries TRBV20-1 and TRBJ1-2; TRBD1 matches at 9 bases. CDR3 length: 12 residues. The junction had 4 bases not matched to a gene; V was cut back by 3 bases and J by 8 bases. Germline V lookup: CDR1 DFQATT, CDR2 SNEGSKA (reference sequence). CDR3 nucleotide sequence: TGCAGTGCTAGTGACAGGGGGATGGGCTACACCTTC. Its translation is CSASDRGMGYTF.

This clonotype was counted many times. The genes are TRBV20-1 and TRBJ2-7; no definite D call. CDR3 size: 13 residues. The ends were cut back, 0 bases at V and 9 bases at J, with 15 bases in the middle. Germline V gene data show CDR1 as DFQATT and CDR2 as SNEGSKA (reference sequence). The CDR3 spells CSARDSPSKGQYF. In DNA form, the CDR3 reads TGCAGTGCTAGAGATAGTCCTAGTAAGGGGCAGTACTTC.

The CDR3 region has the DNA TGTGCCAGCAGTTACCCTGGGGACACCTCTAATGAAAAACTGTTTTTT. This encodes CASSYPGDTSNEKLFF. This chain uses TRBV6-6 with TRBJ1-4, with D maybe TRBD1 (6 bases). Germline V gene sequence: CDR1 MNHNY, CDR2 SVGAGI (reference sequence). This CDR3 is 16 amino acids long. The ends were cut back, 2 bases at V and 3 bases at J, with 13 bases in the middle.

This clonotype was seen a few times. This chain links TRBV28 with TRBJ2-7; 7 nucleotides align to TRBD1. This CDR3 spans 13 amino acids. Germline lookup yields CDR1 MDHEN and CDR2 SYDVKM. V shed 7 bases and J 1 base; nucleotides not matched to a gene: 4. CDR3 nucleotides: TGTGCCAGCATAGGGACAGTTTCCTACGAGCAGTACTTC. Translating gives CASIGTVSYEQYF.

This chain links TRBV5-1 with TRBJ2-7; D possibly corresponds to TRBD2 (6 bases). Germline CDR1 and CDR2: SGHRS and YFSETQ. This CDR3 contains 13 residues. Trimming pared 4 bases from V and 3 bases from J, leaving 11 bases between. Here the CDR3 reads CASSPGGHYEQYF. In DNA, the CDR3 is TGCGCCAGCAGCCCCGGAGGGCACTACGAGCAGTACTTC.

This clonotype was recorded many times. This chain links TRBV24-1 with TRBJ2-7; 9 bases are shared with TRBD1. Unmatched junction bases numbered 11, after V lost 9 bases and J lost 3 bases. Per the germline V gene, CDR1 is KGHDR and CDR2 is SFDVKD. This CDR3 spans 15 amino acids. CDR3 in amino acids: CATGKSGTGFYEQYF. CDR3 nucleotides: TGTGCCACCGGCAAATCCGGGACAGGGTTCTACGAGCAGTACTTC.

This clonotype was observed a few times. The chain joins TRBV5-6 to TRBJ2-2; D is ambiguous. This CDR3 region has 12 residues. CDR1 SGHDT and CDR2 YYEEEE come from the germline V gene. Trimming removed 2 bases at V and 4 bases at J, with 3 bases between. For the CDR3, the DNA is TGTGCCAGCAGCTTATTCACCGGGGAGCTGTTTTTT. Its protein is CASSLFTGELFF.

This clonotype showed up many times. For the CDR3, the DNA is TGTGCCAGCAGTGTTGGGGCTTCACCCCTCCACTTT. It specifies CASSVGASPLHF. The chain joins TRBV6-5 to TRBJ1-6; a weak D match, TRBD1 (5 bases). Germline V gene sequence: CDR1 MNHEY, CDR2 SVGAGI. The CDR3 runs to 12 residues. V lost 5 bases, J lost 9 bases, and 8 bases lay in between.